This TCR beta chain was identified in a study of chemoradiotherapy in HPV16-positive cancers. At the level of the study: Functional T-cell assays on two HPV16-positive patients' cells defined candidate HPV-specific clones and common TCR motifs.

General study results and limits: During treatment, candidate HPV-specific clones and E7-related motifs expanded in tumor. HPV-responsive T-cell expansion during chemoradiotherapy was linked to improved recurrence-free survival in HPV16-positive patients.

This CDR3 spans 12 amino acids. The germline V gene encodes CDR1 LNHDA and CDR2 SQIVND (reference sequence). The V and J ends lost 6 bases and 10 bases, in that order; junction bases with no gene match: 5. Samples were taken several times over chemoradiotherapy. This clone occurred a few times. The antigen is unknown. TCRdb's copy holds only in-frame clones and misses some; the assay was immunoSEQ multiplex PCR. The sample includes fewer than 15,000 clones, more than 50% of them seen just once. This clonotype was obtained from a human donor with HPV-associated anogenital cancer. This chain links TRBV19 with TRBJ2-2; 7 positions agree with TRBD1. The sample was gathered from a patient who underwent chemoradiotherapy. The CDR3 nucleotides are TGTGCCAGTAGCAAAAGGGGGCAGGAGCTGTTTTTT. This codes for CASSKRGQELFF.